The 14 T cell receptor beta chains reported below all come from one sample, sequenced in a study of beta chain features in type 1 diabetes. The antigens of these receptors remain unknown. Study-wide results and limits: Among all four CD4+ subsets, Type 1 diabetes patients had TCRB CDR3s that were moderately but significantly shorter.

Expressed TCRB transcripts got sequenced, as all isolated RNA was reverse transcribed. The protocol was immunoSEQ multiplex PCR, while the TCRdb copy is restricted to in-frame clones and leaves out a portion. Seen here are 630,000 or so clones, around 15% observed once, and the top ten hold around 0.04%. Source material: naive CD4+ T cells from blood. These TCRs come from a man aged 18 to 29 with type 1 diabetes.

The rearrangement links TRBV5-6 to TRBJ1-2; D remains unclear. Deletions cut 1 base from V and 2 bases from J, with 6 bases between. This CDR3 has 13 residues. The germline V gene encodes CDR1 SGHDT and CDR2 YYEEEE. This CDR3 is CASSLLQNYGYTF. As DNA, the CDR3 is TGTGCCAGCAGCTTGCTCCAGAACTATGGCTACACCTTC.

V and J are TRBV28 and TRBJ2-7; 10 positions agree with TRBD2. The J segment lost 4 bases and the V segment lost 8 bases, leaving 5 bases of the junction unmatched. This CDR3 is built from 13 residues. Germline V gene lookup returns CDR1 MDHEN and CDR2 SYDVKM. CDR3 amino acids: CASGSGGDYEQYF. The CDR3, as DNA: TGTGCCAGCGGGAGCGGGGGGGATTACGAGCAGTACTTC.

There are a few counts of this clone. V gene TRBV30 combines with J gene TRBJ1-3, with TRBD1 identical over 9 bases. The trim removed 3 bases at V and 1 base at J, leaving 4 bases unmatched. Germline CDR1 and CDR2: GTSNPN and SVGIG (reference sequence). This CDR3 region has 15 residues. DNA of the CDR3: TGTGCCTGGAGGACCGGGACAGGGTCTGGAAACACCATATATTTT. It yields the protein CAWRTGTGSGNTIYF. Full variable domain (remainder filled in from reference TRBV30 and TRBJ1-3): SQTIHQWPATLVQPVGSPLSLECTVEGTSNPNLYWYRQAAGRGLQLLFYSVGIGQISSEVPQNLSASRPQDRQFILSSKKLLLSDSGFYLCAWRTGTGSGNTIYFGEGSWLTVV.

The V and J genes are TRBV4-3 and TRBJ1-3; 8 positions match TRBD1. This CDR3 contains 18 residues. The germline V gene has CDR1 LGHNA and CDR2 YSLEER. V lost 4 bases, J lost 0 bases, and 11 bases stayed unmatched. CDR3 in amino acids: CASSPDRVKPFSGNTIYF. The DNA for the CDR3 is TGCGCCAGCAGCCCGGACAGGGTCAAGCCCTTCTCTGGAAACACCATATATTTT.

This clone was detected only a few times. The V and J genes are TRBV29-1 and TRBJ2-7, with TRBD1 matching over 7 bases. The J segment lost 2 bases and the V segment lost 6 bases, leaving 7 bases of the junction unmatched. The germline gives CDR1 SQVTM, CDR2 ANQGSEA. The CDR3 is 13 residues long. The CDR3 reads CSVSGTVAYEQYF. The CDR3 DNA follows: TGCAGCGTGTCCGGGACAGTAGCCTACGAGCAGTACTTC.

The chain is built from TRBV27 and TRBJ2-7; TRBD1 matches at 9 bases. The germline gives CDR1 MNHEY, CDR2 SMNVEV (reference sequence). V was pared by 9 bases and J by 2 bases, with 8 bases of the junction left unmatched. This CDR3 spans 14 amino acids. This CDR3 reads CASARDRVPYEQYF. The DNA of the CDR3 is TGTGCCAGTGCGCGGGACAGGGTTCCCTACGAGCAGTACTTC.

The chain recombines TRBV2 with TRBJ2-7; 9 nucleotides line up with TRBD2. V lost 8 bases and J lost 5; bases outside the gene matches: 7. The CDR3 has 13 amino acids. The germline V gene encodes CDR1 SNHLY and CDR2 FYNNEI. CDR3 in DNA: TGTGCCAGCTTAAGTAGCGGGGGCGACGAGCAGTACTTC. Protein product: CASLSSGGDEQYF.

This chain joins TRBV4-3 and TRBJ1-5; D remains ambiguous. The CDR3 covers 16 residues. Trimming shortened V by 0 bases and J by 3 bases, and 12 bases separated the two germline ends. Germline V lookup: CDR1 LGHNA, CDR2 YSLEER. The CDR3 protein is CASSQDPKANNQPQHF. DNA of the CDR3: TGCGCCAGCAGCCAAGATCCAAAGGCAAACAATCAGCCCCAGCATTTT.

J is TRBJ1-6 and V is TRBV5-4; possible D gene TRBD1, 5 bases. Trimming stripped 1 base from V and 14 bases from J, with 25 bases between. Looked up from germline, CDR1 is SGHNT and CDR2 is YYREEE (reference sequence). This CDR3 region has 17 residues. The DNA of the CDR3 is TGTGCCAGCAGCTTGTCGATGGAGGGCAGGACCGGGGGAACCCTCCACTTT. Its translation is CASSLSMEGRTGGTLHF.

As to this clone: Distinct nucleotide sequences in the sample also encode this CDR3. The chain recombines TRBV9 with TRBJ2-1; D remains ambiguous. Trimming stripped 1 base from V and 7 bases from J, with 3 bases between. The CDR3 is 11 residues long. Germline V gene data show CDR1 as SGDLS and CDR2 as YYNGEE. The DNA of the CDR3 is TGTGCCAGCAGCGTATCGAATGAGCAGTTCTTC. This gives the protein CASSVSNEQFF.

This chain joins TRBV5-1 and TRBJ2-5; D is uncertain. The CDR3 extends over 13 amino acids. The germline CDR1 and CDR2 sequences are SGHRS and YFSETQ. V dropped 1 base and J dropped 5 bases, with 9 bases sitting between them. As DNA, the CDR3 is TGCGCCAGCAGCTTGTCTATCGAGGAGACCCAGTACTTC. Its protein is CASSLSIEETQYF.

The table lists this clone with a few counts. The chain combines TRBV5-4 with TRBJ2-6; the match to TRBD1 covers 7 bases. The length of the CDR3 is 15 residues. CDR1 is SGHNT, CDR2 YYREEE, per germline (reference sequence). Unmatched junction bases numbered 2, after V lost 4 bases and J lost 1 base. CDR3 in amino acids: CASSPQGSGANVLTF. The CDR3 coding sequence is TGTGCCAGCAGCCCACAGGGGTCTGGGGCCAACGTCCTGACTTTC.

Only a few counts were recorded for this clone. The chain combines TRBV5-1 with TRBJ2-7; D may be TRBD1 or TRBD2 (5 bases each). The V gene lost 4 bases and the J gene lost 5 bases, with 16 bases spanning the gap. The CDR3 spans 14 residues. Germline-derived CDR1 and CDR2 are SGHRS and YFSETQ. DNA for the CDR3: TGCGCCAGCAGCCCAGGGACGGCCGGGGACGAGCAGTACTTC. Its translation is CASSPGTAGDEQYF.

This clone has just a few counts. The CDR3 DNA sequence: TGTGCCAGCAGCAACCCCGGAGGGGGTCAGCCCCAGCATTTT. Its translation is CASSNPGGGQPQHF. The chain uses TRBV7-2 and TRBJ1-5; tentative D call: TRBD1 (6 bases). The length of the CDR3 is 14 residues. V lost 5 bases to trimming and J lost 6 bases, with 14 bases between them. The germline gives CDR1 SGHTA, CDR2 FQGNSA. Combining the CDR3 with reference TRBV7-2 and TRBJ1-5 gives the whole variable domain GAGVSQSPSNKVTEKGKDVELRCDPISGHTALYWYRQSLGQGLEFLIYFQGNSAPDKSGLPSDRFSAERTGGSVSTLTIQRTQQEDSAVYLCASSNPGGGQPQHFGDGTRLSIL.